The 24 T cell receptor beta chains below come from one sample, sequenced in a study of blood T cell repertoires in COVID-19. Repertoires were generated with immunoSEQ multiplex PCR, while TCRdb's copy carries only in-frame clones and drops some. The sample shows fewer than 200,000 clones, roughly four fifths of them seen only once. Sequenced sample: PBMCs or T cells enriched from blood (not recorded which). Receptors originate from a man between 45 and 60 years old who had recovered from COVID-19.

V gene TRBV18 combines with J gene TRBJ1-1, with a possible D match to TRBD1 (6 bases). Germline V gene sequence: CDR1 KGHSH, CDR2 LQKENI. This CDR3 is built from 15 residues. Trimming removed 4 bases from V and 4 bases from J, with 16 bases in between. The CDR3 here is CASSQIGGKGTEAFF. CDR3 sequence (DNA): TGTGCCAGCTCACAAATTGGGGGCAAGGGCACTGAAGCTTTCTTT.

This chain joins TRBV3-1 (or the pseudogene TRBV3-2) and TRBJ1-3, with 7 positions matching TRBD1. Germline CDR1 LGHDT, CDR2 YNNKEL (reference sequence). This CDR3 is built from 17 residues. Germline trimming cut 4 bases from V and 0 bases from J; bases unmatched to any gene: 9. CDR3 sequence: CASSLLTGTLSGNTIYF. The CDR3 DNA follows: TGTGCCAGCAGCCTCCTGACAGGGACGCTCTCTGGAAACACCATATATTTT.

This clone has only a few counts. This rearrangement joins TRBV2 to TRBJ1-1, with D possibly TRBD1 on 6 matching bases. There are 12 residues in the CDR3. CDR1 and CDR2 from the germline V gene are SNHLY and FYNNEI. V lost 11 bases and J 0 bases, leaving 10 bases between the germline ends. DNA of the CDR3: TGTGCCGGAAGGACAGTGAACACTGAAGCTTTCTTT. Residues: CAGRTVNTEAFF.

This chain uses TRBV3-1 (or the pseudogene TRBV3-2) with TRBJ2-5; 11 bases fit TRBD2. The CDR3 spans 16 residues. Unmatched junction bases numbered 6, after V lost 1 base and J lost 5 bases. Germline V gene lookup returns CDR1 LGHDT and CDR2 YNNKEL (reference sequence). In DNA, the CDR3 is TGTGCCAGCAGCCAAGGGCTAGCGGGGGGAGGTGAGACCCAGTACTTC. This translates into CASSQGLAGGGETQYF.

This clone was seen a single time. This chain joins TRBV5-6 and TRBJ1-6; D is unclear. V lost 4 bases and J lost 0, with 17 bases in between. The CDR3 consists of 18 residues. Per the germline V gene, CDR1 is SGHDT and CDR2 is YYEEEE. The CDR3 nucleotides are TGTGCCAGCAGCCGAAAAAAAACCCCCAGCTCCTATAATTCACCCCTCCACTTT. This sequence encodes CASSRKKTPSSYNSPLHF. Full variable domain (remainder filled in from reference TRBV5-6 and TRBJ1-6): DAGVTQSPTHLIKTRGQQVTLRCSPKSGHDTVSWYQQALGQGPQFIFQYYEEEERQRGNFPDRFSGHQFPNYSSELNVNALLLGDSALYLCASSRKKTPSSYNSPLHFGNGTRLTVT.

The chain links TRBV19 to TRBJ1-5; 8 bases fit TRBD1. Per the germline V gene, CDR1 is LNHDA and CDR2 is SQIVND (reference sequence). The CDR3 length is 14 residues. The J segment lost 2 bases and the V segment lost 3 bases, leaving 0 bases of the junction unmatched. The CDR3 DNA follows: TGTGCCAGTAGTATGGACAGGGGCAATCAGCCCCAGCATTTT. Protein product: CASSMDRGNQPQHF.

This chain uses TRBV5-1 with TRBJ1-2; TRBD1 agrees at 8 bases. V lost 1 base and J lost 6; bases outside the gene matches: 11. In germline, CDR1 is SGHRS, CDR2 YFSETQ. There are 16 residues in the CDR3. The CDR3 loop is CASSLNQAGGANGYTF. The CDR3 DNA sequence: TGCGCCAGCAGCTTGAATCAGGCAGGGGGCGCAAATGGCTACACCTTC.

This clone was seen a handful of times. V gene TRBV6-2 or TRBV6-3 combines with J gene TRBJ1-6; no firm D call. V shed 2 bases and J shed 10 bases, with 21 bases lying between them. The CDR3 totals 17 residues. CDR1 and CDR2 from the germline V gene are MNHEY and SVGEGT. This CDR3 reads CASSYTASPVTGSPLHF. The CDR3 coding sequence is TGTGCCAGCAGTTACACAGCCTCCCCCGTAACTGGGTCACCCCTCCACTTT.

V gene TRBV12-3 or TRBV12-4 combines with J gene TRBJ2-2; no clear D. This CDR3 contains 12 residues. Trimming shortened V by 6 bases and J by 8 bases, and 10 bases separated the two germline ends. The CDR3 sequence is CASRPEAGELFF. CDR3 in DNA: TGTGCCAGCAGACCCGAGGCGGGGGAGCTGTTTTTT.

CDR3 DNA sequence: TGTGCCAGCAGTTACTCCGGGGACAGGGAATGGCAGCCCCAGCATTTT. This translates into CASSYSGDREWQPQHF. V is TRBV6-2 or TRBV6-3 and J is TRBJ1-5; 9 nucleotides match TRBD1. Germline CDR1 MNHEY, CDR2 SVGEGT. This CDR3 comprises 16 residues. Trimming at V came to 0 bases and at J to 7 bases, leaving 7 bases not matched to a gene.

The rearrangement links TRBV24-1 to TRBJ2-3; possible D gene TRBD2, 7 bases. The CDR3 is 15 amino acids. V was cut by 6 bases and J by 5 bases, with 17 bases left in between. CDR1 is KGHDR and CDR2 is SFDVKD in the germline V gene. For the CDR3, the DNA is TGTGCCACCAGTAGGAGTGGGGGGGCAGGAGATACGCAGTATTTT. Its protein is CATSRSGGAGDTQYF.

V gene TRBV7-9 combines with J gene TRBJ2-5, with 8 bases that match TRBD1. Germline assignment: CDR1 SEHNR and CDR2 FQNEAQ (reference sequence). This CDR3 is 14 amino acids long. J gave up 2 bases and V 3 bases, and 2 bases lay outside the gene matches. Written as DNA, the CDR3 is TGTGCCAGCAGCTTCCGACAGGGGCAAGAGACCCAGTACTTC. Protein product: CASSFRQGQETQYF.

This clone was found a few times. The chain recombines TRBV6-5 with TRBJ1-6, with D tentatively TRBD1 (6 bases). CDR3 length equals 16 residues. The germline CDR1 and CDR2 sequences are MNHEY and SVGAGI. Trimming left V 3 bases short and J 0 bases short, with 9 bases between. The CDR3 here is CASSYQGSSYNSPLHF. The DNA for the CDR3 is TGTGCCAGCAGTTATCAGGGGAGCTCCTATAATTCACCCCTCCACTTT.

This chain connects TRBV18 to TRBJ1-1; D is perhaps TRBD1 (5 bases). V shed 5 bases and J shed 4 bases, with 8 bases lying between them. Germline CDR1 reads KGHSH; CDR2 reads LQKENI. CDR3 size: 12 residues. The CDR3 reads CASSIRGTEAFF. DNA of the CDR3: TGTGCCAGCTCAATAAGGGGCACTGAAGCTTTCTTT.

The CDR3: CASSLEPSYNSPLHF. The CDR3 DNA follows: TGTGCCAGCAGCTTAGAACCTAGCTATAATTCACCCCTCCACTTT. J is TRBJ1-6 and V is TRBV11-2; no definite D call. Germline V gene lookup returns CDR1 SGHAT and CDR2 FQNNGV. Trimming took 0 bases from V and 3 from J, leaving 6 bases between them. This CDR3 has 15 residues.

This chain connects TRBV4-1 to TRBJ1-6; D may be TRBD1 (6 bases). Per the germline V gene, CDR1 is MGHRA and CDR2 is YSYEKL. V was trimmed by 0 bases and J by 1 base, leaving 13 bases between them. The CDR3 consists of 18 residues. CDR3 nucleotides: TGCGCCAGCAGCCAAGATACTGCAGGGGCGTCCTATAATTCACCCCTCCACTTT. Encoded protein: CASSQDTAGASYNSPLHF.

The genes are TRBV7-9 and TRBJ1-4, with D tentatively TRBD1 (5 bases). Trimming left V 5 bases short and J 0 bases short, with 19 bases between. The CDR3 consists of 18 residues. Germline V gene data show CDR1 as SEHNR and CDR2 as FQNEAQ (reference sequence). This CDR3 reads CASSPSWGPSATNEKLFF. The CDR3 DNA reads TGTGCCAGCAGCCCGTCATGGGGCCCTTCTGCAACTAATGAAAAACTGTTTTTT.

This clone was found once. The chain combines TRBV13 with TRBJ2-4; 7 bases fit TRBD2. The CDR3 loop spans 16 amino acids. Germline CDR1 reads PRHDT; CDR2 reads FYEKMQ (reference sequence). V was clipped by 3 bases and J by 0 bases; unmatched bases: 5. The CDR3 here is CASSFGAGVAKNIQYF. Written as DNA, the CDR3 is TGTGCCAGCAGCTTTGGTGCGGGGGTAGCCAAAAACATTCAGTACTTC.

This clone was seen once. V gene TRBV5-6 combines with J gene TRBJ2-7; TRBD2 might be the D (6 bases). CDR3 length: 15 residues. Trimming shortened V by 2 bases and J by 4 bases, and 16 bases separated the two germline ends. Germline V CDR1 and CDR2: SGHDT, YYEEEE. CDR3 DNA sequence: TGTGCCAGCAGCTTCAATTGGGGGACTCTTTACGAGCAGTACTTC. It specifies CASSFNWGTLYEQYF.

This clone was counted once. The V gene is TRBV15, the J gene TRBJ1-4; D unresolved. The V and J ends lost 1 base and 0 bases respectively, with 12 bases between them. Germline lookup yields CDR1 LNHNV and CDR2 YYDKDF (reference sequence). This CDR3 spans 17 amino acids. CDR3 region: CATSRAPRLATNEKLFF. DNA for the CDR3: TGTGCCACCAGCAGAGCCCCCCGGTTAGCAACTAATGAAAAACTGTTTTTT.

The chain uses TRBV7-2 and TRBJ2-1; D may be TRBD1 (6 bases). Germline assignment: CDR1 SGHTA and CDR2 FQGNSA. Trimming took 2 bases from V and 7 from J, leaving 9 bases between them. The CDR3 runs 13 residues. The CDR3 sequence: CASSLTGWNEQFF. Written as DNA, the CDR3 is TGTGCCAGCAGCTTAACAGGGTGGAATGAGCAGTTCTTC.

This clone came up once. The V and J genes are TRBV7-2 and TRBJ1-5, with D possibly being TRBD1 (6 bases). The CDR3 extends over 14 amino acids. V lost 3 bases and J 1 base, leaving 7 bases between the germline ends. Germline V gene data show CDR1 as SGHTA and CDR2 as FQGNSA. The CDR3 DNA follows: TGTGCCAGCAGCTTCGGACAGAGCAATCAGCCCCAGCATTTT. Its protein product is CASSFGQSNQPQHF.

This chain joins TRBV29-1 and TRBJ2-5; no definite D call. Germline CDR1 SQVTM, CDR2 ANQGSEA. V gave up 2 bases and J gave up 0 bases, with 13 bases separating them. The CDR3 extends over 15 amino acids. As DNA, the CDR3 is TGCAGCGTTGAAAGCCCACTTGAGTACCAAGAGACCCAGTACTTC. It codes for CSVESPLEYQETQYF. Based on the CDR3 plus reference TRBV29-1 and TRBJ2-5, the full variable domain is SAVISQKPSRDICQRGTSLTIQCQVDSQVTMMFWYRQQPGQSLTLIATANQGSEATYESGFVIDKFPISRPNLTFSTLTVSNMSPEDSSIYLCSVESPLEYQETQYFGPGTRLLVL.

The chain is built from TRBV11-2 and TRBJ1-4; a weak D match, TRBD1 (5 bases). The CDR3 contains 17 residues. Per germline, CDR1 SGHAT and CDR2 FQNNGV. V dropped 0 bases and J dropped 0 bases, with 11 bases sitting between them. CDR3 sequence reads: CASSLDWQGATNEKLFF. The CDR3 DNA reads TGTGCCAGCAGCTTAGATTGGCAGGGTGCAACTAATGAAAAACTGTTTTTT.